Shown below are 29 T cell receptor beta chains from a single sample sequenced in a study of T-cell reconstitution after alpha-beta-depleted transplantation in children. Library preparation (for TCRbeta) was performed with unique molecular identifiers. Via MiXCR, TCRdb re-called the PCR reads, giving one row per CDR3 protein. The repertoire holds 250,000 to 350,000 distinct CDR3 sequences, with roughly 9.5% as singletons. Specimen: PBMCs from the stem cell graft donor, collected from the stem cell graft. The origin of the receptors is a human donor who donated a stem cell graft to a child with SCID.

Ten or more counts support this clonotype. The chain has TRBV5-1 and TRBJ2-1; tentatively, D is TRBD2 (7 bases). V shed 0 bases and J shed 3 bases, with 10 bases lying between them. The CDR3 loop spans 15 amino acids. CDR1 is SGHRS, CDR2 YFSETQ, per germline. As DNA, the CDR3 is TGCGCCAGCAGCTTGGAGGGGGGGCTCTACAATGAGCAGTTCTTC. This codes for CASSLEGGLYNEQFF.

The rearrangement links TRBV4-1 to TRBJ2-7; no clear D gene. Per the germline V gene, CDR1 is MGHRA and CDR2 is YSYEKL. CDR3 length equals 13 residues. The V and J ends lost 1 base and 3 bases respectively, with 7 bases between them. CDR3 sequence reads: CASSQGENYEQYF. In DNA form, the CDR3 reads TGCGCCAGCAGCCAAGGAGAAAACTACGAGCAGTACTTC.

At least ten counts were recorded for this clonotype. V usage is TRBV5-1 and J usage is TRBJ2-7; D is uncertain. Germline CDR1 reads SGHRS; CDR2 reads YFSETQ. V was cut by 0 bases and J by 0 bases, with 13 bases left in between. The CDR3 sequence is 16 residues long. The CDR3 DNA reads TGCGCCAGCAGCTTGGAGGGCACCATCTACTCCTACGAGCAGTACTTC. It encodes CASSLEGTIYSYEQYF.

The rearrangement links TRBV20-1 to TRBJ1-1; D is undetermined. Trimming stripped 6 bases from V and 7 bases from J, with 18 bases between. Germline CDR1 DFQATT, CDR2 SNEGSKA (reference sequence). The CDR3 covers 13 residues. The CDR3 coding sequence is TGCAGTGCAGTTGAGGCGGCAGGAAGTGAAGCTTTCTTT. Amino acids: CSAVEAAGSEAFF.

This clonotype was seen only a few times. A junction boundary mismatches the germline segment, possibly from a read error. The CDR3: CASSYPGLASYNEKFF. CDR3 DNA: TGTGCCAGCAGCTATCCGGGACTGGCCTCCTACAATGAGAAGTTCTTC. The chain couples TRBV11-2 to TRBJ2-1, with a possible D match to TRBD2 (6 bases). CDR1 and CDR2 (germline): SGHAT, FQNNGV. This CDR3 is built from 16 residues.

In its sample, this clonotype was seen many times. The rearrangement joins TRBV13 to TRBJ2-5, with D perhaps assigned TRBD1 or TRBD2 (5 bases each). V was trimmed by 1 base and J by 0 bases, leaving 15 bases between them. This CDR3 has 17 residues. CDR1 PRHDT and CDR2 FYEKMQ come from the germline V gene (reference sequence). This CDR3 is CASSLVSLTGHQETQYF. The CDR3 DNA reads as TGTGCCAGCAGCTTAGTGTCTCTCACGGGGCACCAAGAGACCCAGTACTTC.

This clonotype was seen many times. The CDR3 DNA is TGTGCCAGCAGTGGTTCGGGGGGAGTAGAGACCCAGTACTTC. Translation gives CASSGSGGVETQYF. The genes are TRBV12-3 or TRBV12-4 and TRBJ2-5; 7 nucleotides align to TRBD2. The CDR3 has 14 residues. Germline trimming cut 5 bases from V and 4 bases from J; bases unmatched to any gene: 7.

The chain carries TRBV5-5 and TRBJ2-1; 8 nucleotides agree with TRBD1. The CDR3 is 16 amino acids. Germline CDR1 and CDR2: SGHKS and YYEKEE (reference sequence). V lost 4 bases to trimming and J lost 6 bases; unmatched junction nucleotides: 12. Here the CDR3 DNA reads TGTGCCAGCAGCCCACAACCGACAGGGGAATTCAATGAGCAGTTCTTC. This sequence encodes CASSPQPTGEFNEQFF.

The chain combines TRBV13 with TRBJ2-3; no reliable D call. CDR3 length: 14 residues. Trimming removed 5 bases at V and 0 bases at J, with 9 bases between. The germline V gene encodes CDR1 PRHDT and CDR2 FYEKMQ (reference sequence). The CDR3 DNA reads as TGTGCCAGCAGCCTCGAGACTAGCACAGATACGCAGTATTTT. This sequence encodes CASSLETSTDTQYF.

The J gene is TRBJ2-1, the V gene TRBV7-2; maybe TRBD1 (6 bases). The germline V and J ends were trimmed by 4 bases and 4 bases, with 14 bases remaining between them. The CDR3 sequence is 15 residues long. Germline-derived CDR1 and CDR2 are SGHTA and FQGNSA. CDR3 loop: CASSSLGAGYNEQFF. Here the CDR3 DNA reads TGTGCCAGCAGCTCCCTGGGGGCCGGGTACAATGAGCAGTTCTTC.

The sample holds a few counts of this clonotype. V usage is TRBV28 and J usage is TRBJ1-1, with D possibly TRBD1 on 6 matching bases. Germline values: CDR1 MDHEN, CDR2 SYDVKM. Trimming cost V 3 bases and J 1 base, with 12 bases left between them. The CDR3 is 15 residues long. The CDR3 loop reads CASSLAGVGNTEAFF. The CDR3 DNA reads TGTGCCAGCAGTTTGGCAGGGGTGGGGAACACTGAAGCTTTCTTT.

This clonotype was counted only a few times. The chain carries TRBV6-5 and TRBJ1-3, with no clear D. V lost 8 bases and J 4 bases, leaving 12 bases between the germline ends. This CDR3 region has 13 residues. The germline V gene has CDR1 MNHEY and CDR2 SVGAGI. DNA for the CDR3: TGTGCCAGCTCCTTGGACGGAGGAAACACCATATATTTT. Translation: CASSLDGGNTIYF.

This clonotype has a count of ten or more. The V call is TRBV6-5, the J call TRBJ2-1; tentative D call: TRBD1 (5 bases). The CDR3 totals 15 residues. Germline assignment: CDR1 MNHEY and CDR2 SVGAGI. V was clipped by 4 bases and J by 0 bases, with 10 bases between them. Here the CDR3 reads CASSFTGDSYNEQFF. As DNA, the CDR3 is TGTGCCAGCAGTTTCACAGGTGACTCCTACAATGAGCAGTTCTTC.

With respect to this clonotype: Being one base from a much bigger clone, this may be a read error. The chain couples TRBV5-1 to TRBJ2-3, with D unresolved. The germline V and J ends were trimmed by 4 bases and 0 bases, with 12 bases remaining between them. Germline V gene sequence: CDR1 SGHRS, CDR2 YFSETQ. The CDR3 is 15 residues long. As DNA, the CDR3 is TGCGCCAGCAGCGGAACAAGGTCCAGCACAGATACGCAGTATTTT. Its protein is CASSGTRSSTDTQYF.

V and J are TRBV19 and TRBJ2-2, with 11 bases aligning to TRBD1. The CDR3 sequence is 15 residues long. The germline CDR1 and CDR2 sequences are LNHDA and SQIVND (reference sequence). V shed 6 bases, J shed 6 bases, and the junction held 6 bases outside the gene matches. Here the CDR3 DNA reads TGTGCCAGTAGCCTCCCGGGACAGGGGGCCGGGGAGCTGTTTTTT. It codes for CASSLPGQGAGELFF.

The chain couples TRBV5-1 to TRBJ2-5; 7 bases match TRBD1. V lost 1 base and J lost 1; bases outside the gene matches: 4. This CDR3 has 15 amino acids. Germline V gene lookup returns CDR1 SGHRS and CDR2 YFSETQ. The CDR3 sequence is CASSLNRGSQETQYF. CDR3 bases: TGCGCCAGCAGCTTGAACAGGGGTTCCCAAGAGACCCAGTACTTC.

The chain uses TRBV12-5 and TRBJ2-5, with D unresolved. Germline-derived CDR1 and CDR2 are LGHNT and FRNRAP. This CDR3 has 15 residues. V lost 0 bases and J lost 5, with 13 bases in between. In nucleotides, the CDR3 is TGTGCTAGTGGTTTGGTCGGGCAGCCCGGGGAGACCCAGTACTTC. It translates to CASGLVGQPGETQYF.

CDR3: CSARRRGGTGELFF. The CDR3 nucleotides are TGCAGTGCTAGGAGAAGGGGAGGCACCGGGGAGCTGTTTTTT. J is TRBJ2-2 and V is TRBV20-1; maybe TRBD2 (6 bases). From germline, CDR1 is DFQATT and CDR2 SNEGSKA (reference sequence). This CDR3 has 14 residues. V was cut by 3 bases and J by 4 bases, with 12 bases left in between.

This chain uses TRBV6-1 with TRBJ2-7; the D gene could be TRBD1 or TRBD2 (5 bases each). Germline assignment: CDR1 MNHNS and CDR2 SASEGT. Trimming took 10 bases from V and 1 from J, leaving 17 bases between them. The CDR3 loop spans 14 amino acids. The CDR3 region has the DNA TGTGCCACCGGCGCAGGTTGGGGGTCCTACGAGCAGTACTTC. This translates into CATGAGWGSYEQYF.

This clonotype was seen ten or more times. The chain uses TRBV25-1 and TRBJ2-2; no reliable D call. V lost 5 bases, J lost 7 bases, and 8 bases lay in between. The CDR3 is made up of 12 amino acids. The germline gives CDR1 MGHDK, CDR2 SYGVNS. CDR3: CASSNYSGELFF. The CDR3 nucleotides are TGTGCCAGCAGTAATTACAGCGGGGAGCTGTTTTTT.

The chain combines TRBV14 with TRBJ1-2; D remains ambiguous. V shed 4 bases and J shed 4 bases, with 19 bases lying between them. The CDR3 is 16 amino acids. CDR1 SGHDN and CDR2 FVKESK come from the germline V gene. The chain's CDR3 is CASSLKGGPASYGYTF. CDR3 sequence (DNA): TGTGCCAGCAGCCTTAAGGGTGGACCCGCGTCCTATGGCTACACCTTC.

CDR3 DNA sequence: TGTGCCACCAGCAGAGATGGGCCGGGAAGCGCCGGATACGAGCAGTACTTC. Residues: CATSRDGPGSAGYEQYF. The chain uses TRBV15 and TRBJ2-7, with D possibly matching TRBD2 (5 bases). Per the germline V gene, CDR1 is LNHNV and CDR2 is YYDKDF (reference sequence). Trimming left V 0 bases short and J 4 bases short, with 19 bases between. The CDR3 consists of 17 residues. Complete variable domain (other parts from reference TRBV15 and TRBJ2-7): DAMVIQNPRYQVTQFGKPVTLSCSQTLNHNVMYWYQQKSSQAPKLLFHYYDKDFNNEADTPDNFQSRRPNTSFCFLDIRSPGLGDTAMYLCATSRDGPGSAGYEQYFGPGTRLTVT.

This clonotype was counted only a few times. The chain uses TRBV4-1 and TRBJ2-7; D not resolved. This CDR3 is 12 amino acids long. V was trimmed by 0 bases and J by 7 bases, leaving 7 bases between them. CDR1 is MGHRA and CDR2 is YSYEKL in the germline V gene. CDR3 sequence reads: CASSQDGEEQYF. CDR3 coding DNA: TGCGCCAGCAGCCAAGATGGGGAAGAGCAGTACTTC.

The sample holds a few counts of this clonotype. The V gene is TRBV20-1, the J gene TRBJ1-3; a possible D gene is TRBD1 (5 bases). The CDR3 spans 18 residues. The ends were cut back, 1 base at V and 4 bases at J, with 23 bases in the middle. Germline lookup yields CDR1 DFQATT and CDR2 SNEGSKA (reference sequence). The CDR3 DNA sequence: TGCAGTGCTAGAGGTGGGGGTATAACTCCGGACTCCGGAAACACCATATATTTT. Translating gives CSARGGGITPDSGNTIYF.

The V and J genes are TRBV2 and TRBJ2-1; D is unclear. Trimming cost V 2 bases and J 2 bases, with 4 bases left between them. CDR3 length equals 13 residues. The germline V gene encodes CDR1 SNHLY and CDR2 FYNNEI. CDR3 nucleotides: TGTGCCAGCAGTGAACAGACCTACAATGAGCAGTTCTTC. Its protein product is CASSEQTYNEQFF.

V and J are TRBV5-1 and TRBJ1-4, with a tentative D call TRBD1 (5 bases). The ends were cut back, 0 bases at V and 3 bases at J, with 6 bases in the middle. The CDR3 is 14 residues long. Per the germline V gene, CDR1 is SGHRS and CDR2 is YFSETQ. The CDR3 sequence: CASSLGQPNEKLFF. The CDR3 DNA sequence: TGCGCCAGCAGCTTGGGACAGCCTAATGAAAAACTGTTTTTT.

This clonotype was seen repeatedly, ten times or more. The chain has TRBV2 and TRBJ1-5; 7 bases are shared with TRBD1. Trimming at V came to 7 bases and at J to 11 bases, leaving 8 bases not matched to a gene. Germline V CDR1 and CDR2: SNHLY, FYNNEI. The CDR3 contains 12 residues. The CDR3 sequence: CASTPQGGTQHF. As DNA, the CDR3 is TGTGCCAGCACACCCCAGGGGGGGACCCAGCATTTT.

The V and J genes are TRBV29-1 and TRBJ1-2, with 8 bases aligning to TRBD1. Trimming took 1 base from V and 8 from J; bases not matched to a gene: 12. The CDR3 runs 15 residues. Germline V gene data show CDR1 as SQVTM and CDR2 as ANQGSEA. Here the CDR3 DNA reads TGCAGCGTTGAAGCAAGGCAGGGGGCCCCGGGGGGCTACACCTTC. Its protein product is CSVEARQGAPGGYTF.

The genes are TRBV27 and TRBJ2-7; D possibly corresponds to TRBD1 (7 bases). Trimming pared 4 bases from V and 4 bases from J, leaving 14 bases between. This CDR3 comprises 14 residues. From germline, CDR1 is MNHEY and CDR2 SMNVEV (reference sequence). CDR3 sequence reads: CASSSAGQIYEQYF. The CDR3 DNA reads as TGTGCCAGCAGTTCCGCGGGACAGATATACGAGCAGTACTTC.